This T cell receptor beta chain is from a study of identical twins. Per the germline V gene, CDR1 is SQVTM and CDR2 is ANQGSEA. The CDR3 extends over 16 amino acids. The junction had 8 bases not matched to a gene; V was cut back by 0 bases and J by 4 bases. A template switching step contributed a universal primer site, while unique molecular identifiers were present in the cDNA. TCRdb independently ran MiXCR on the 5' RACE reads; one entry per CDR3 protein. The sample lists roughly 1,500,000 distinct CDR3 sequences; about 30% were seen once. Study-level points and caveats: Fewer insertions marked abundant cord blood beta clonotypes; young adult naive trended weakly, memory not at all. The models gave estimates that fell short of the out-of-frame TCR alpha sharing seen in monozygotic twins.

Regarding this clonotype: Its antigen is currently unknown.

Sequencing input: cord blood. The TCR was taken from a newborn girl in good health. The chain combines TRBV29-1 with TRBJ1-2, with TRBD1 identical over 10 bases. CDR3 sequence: CSVEDPSDRGGYGYTF. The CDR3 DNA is TGCAGCGTTGAAGATCCCTCGGACAGGGGGGGCTATGGCTACACCTTC.